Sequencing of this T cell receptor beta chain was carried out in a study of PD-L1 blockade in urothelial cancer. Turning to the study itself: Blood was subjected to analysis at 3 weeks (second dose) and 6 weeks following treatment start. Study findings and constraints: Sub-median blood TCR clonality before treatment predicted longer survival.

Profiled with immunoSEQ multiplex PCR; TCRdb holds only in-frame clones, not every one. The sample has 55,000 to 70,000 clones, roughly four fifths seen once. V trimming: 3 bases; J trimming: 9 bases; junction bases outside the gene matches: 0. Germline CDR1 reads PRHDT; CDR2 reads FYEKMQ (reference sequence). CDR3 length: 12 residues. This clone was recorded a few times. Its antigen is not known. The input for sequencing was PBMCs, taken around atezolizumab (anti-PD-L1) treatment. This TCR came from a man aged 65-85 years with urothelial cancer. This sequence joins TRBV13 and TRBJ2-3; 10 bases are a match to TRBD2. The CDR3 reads CASSFSGGTQYF. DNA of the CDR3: TGTGCCAGCAGCTTTAGCGGGGGGACGCAGTATTTT.